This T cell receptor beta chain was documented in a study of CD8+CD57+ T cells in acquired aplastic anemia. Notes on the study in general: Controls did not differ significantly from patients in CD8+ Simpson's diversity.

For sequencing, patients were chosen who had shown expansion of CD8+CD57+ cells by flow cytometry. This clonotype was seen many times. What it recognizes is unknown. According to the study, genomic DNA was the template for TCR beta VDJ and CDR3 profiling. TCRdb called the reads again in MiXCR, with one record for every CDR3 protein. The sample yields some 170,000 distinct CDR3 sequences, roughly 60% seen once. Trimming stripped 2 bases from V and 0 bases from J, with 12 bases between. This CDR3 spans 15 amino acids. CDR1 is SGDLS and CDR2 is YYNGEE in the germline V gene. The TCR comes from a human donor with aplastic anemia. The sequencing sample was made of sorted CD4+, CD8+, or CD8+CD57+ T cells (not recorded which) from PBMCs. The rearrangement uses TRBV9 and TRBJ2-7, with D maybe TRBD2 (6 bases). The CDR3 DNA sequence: TGTGCCAGCAGCGTCGGGGGAGAGAGCTCCTACGAGCAGTACTTC. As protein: CASSVGGESSYEQYF.